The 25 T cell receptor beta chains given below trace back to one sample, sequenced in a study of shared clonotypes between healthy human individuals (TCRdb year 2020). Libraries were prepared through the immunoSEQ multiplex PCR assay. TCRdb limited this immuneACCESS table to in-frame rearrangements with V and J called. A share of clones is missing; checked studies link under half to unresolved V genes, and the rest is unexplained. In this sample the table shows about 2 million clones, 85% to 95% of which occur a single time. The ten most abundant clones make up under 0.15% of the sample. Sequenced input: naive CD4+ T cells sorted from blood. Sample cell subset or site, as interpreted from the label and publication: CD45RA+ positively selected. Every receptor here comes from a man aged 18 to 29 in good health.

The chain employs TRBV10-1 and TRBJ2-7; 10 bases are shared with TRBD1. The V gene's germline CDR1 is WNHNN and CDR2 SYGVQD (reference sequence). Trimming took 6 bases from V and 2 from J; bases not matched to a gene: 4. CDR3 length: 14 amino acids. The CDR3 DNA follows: TGCGCCAGCAGCTCCGGACAGGGGGCCTACGAGCAGTACTTC. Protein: CASSSGQGAYEQYF.

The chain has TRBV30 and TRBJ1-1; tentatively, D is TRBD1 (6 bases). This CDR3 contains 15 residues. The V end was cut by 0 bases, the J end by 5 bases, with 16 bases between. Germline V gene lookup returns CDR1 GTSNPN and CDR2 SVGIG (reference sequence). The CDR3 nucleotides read TGTGCCTGGAGTGTAAGGGAGGGGGTGTCGACTGAAGCTTTCTTT. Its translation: CAWSVREGVSTEAFF.

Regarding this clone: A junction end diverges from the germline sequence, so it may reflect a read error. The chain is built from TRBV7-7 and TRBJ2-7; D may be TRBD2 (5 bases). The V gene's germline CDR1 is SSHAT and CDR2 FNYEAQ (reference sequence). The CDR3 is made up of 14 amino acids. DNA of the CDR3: TGTGCTAGCAGCTCGACGACTAACTCTGGGGAGCAATACTTC. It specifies CASSSTTNSGEQYF.

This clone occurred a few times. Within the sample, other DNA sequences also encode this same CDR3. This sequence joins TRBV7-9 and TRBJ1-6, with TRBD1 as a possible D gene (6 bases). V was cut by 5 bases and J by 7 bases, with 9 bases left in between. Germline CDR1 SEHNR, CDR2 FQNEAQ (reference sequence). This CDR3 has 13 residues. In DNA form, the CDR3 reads TGTGCCAGCAGCCGGACAGCAAATTCACCCCTCCACTTT. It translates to CASSRTANSPLHF.

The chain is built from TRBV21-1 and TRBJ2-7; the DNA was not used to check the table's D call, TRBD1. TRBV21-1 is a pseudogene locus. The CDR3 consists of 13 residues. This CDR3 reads CASSKRGPYEQYF. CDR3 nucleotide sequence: TGTGCCAGCAGCAAAAGGGGCCCCTACGAGCAGTACTTC.

The CDR3 nucleotides read TGTGCCAGCTCACCACCGCCCGGGACTACCAACTCCTACAATGAGCAGTTCTTC. Translation: CASSPPPGTTNSYNEQFF. The chain combines TRBV18 with TRBJ2-1, with TRBD2 matching 7 bases. Per germline, CDR1 KGHSH and CDR2 LQKENI. The CDR3 has 18 residues. Trimming took 0 bases from V and 0 from J; bases not matched to a gene: 8.

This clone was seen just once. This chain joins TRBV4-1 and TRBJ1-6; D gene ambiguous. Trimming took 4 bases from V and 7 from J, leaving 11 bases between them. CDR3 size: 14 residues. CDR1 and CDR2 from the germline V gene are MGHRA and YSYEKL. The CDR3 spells CASSRAGENSPLHF. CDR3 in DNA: TGCGCCAGCAGCCGGGCAGGTGAAAATTCACCCCTCCACTTT.

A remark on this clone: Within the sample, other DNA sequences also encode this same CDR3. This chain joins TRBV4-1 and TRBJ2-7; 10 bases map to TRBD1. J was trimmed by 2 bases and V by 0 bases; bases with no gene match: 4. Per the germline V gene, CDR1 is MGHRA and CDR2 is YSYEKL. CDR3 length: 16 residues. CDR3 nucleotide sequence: TGCGCCAGCAGCCAAGAAACTGGACAGGGGGCCTACGAGCAGTACTTC. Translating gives CASSQETGQGAYEQYF.

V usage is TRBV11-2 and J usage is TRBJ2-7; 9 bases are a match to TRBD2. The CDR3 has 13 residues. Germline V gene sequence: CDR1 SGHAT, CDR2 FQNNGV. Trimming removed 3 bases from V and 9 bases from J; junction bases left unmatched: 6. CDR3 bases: TGTGCCAGCAGCTTGGGACTAGCAGAGGCGCAGTACTTC. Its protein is CASSLGLAEAQYF.

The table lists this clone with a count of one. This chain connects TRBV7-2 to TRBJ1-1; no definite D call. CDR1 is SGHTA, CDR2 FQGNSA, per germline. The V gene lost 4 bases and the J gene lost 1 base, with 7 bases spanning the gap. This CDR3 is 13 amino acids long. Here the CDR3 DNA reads TGTGCCAGCAGCTCCGACTGGAACACTGAAGCTTTCTTT. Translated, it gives CASSSDWNTEAFF.

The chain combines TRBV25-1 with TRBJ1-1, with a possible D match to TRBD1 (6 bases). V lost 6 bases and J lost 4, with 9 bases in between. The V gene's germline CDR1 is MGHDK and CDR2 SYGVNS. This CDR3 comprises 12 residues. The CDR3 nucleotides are TGTGCCAGCAGCGAGACAGGCACTGAAGCTTTCTTT. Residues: CASSETGTEAFF.

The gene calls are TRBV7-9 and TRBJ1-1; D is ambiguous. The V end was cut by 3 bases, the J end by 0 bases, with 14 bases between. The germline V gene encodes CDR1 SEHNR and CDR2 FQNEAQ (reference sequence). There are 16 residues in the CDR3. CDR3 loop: CASSFATGNMNTEAFF. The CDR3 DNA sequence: TGTGCCAGCAGCTTCGCGACGGGAAATATGAACACTGAAGCTTTCTTT.

CDR3 loop: CASRQGLVGQETQYF. The CDR3 bases are TGTGCCAGCAGGCAGGGACTAGTTGGTCAGGAGACCCAGTACTTC. The chain recombines TRBV2 with TRBJ2-5, with 8 bases fitting TRBD2. This CDR3 region has 15 residues. The V gene end was trimmed by 6 bases and the J gene end by 5 bases; junction bases not matched to a gene: 11. The V gene's germline CDR1 is SNHLY and CDR2 FYNNEI. The full variable domain, completed using reference TRBV2 and TRBJ2-5, is EPEVTQTPSHQVTQMGQEVILRCVPISNHLYFYWYRQILGQKVEFLVSFYNNEISEKSEIFDDQFSVERPDGSNFTLKIRSTKLEDSAMYFCASRQGLVGQETQYFGPGTRLLVL.

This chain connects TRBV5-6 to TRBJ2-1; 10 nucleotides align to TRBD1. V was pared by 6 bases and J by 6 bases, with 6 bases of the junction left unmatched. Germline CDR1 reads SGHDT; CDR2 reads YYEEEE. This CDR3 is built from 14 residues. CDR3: CASISGTGVNEQFF. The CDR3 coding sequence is TGTGCCAGCATATCTGGGACAGGGGTCAATGAGCAGTTCTTC.

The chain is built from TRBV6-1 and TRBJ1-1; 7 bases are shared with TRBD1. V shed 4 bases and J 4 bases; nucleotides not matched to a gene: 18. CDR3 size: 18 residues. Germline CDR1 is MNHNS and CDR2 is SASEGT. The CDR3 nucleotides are TGTGCCAGCAGTGCAAGAGTTAGACAGGGCGGGTTAATCACTGAAGCTTTCTTT. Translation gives CASSARVRQGGLITEAFF.

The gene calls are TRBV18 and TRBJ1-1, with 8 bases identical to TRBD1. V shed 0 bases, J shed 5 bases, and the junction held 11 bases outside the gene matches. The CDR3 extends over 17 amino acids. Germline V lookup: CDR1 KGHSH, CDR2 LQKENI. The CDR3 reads CASSPPRGGTGRTEAFF. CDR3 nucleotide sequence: TGTGCCAGCTCACCACCGCGGGGGGGGACAGGAAGGACTGAAGCTTTCTTT. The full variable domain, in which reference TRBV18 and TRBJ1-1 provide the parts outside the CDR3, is NAGVMQNPRHLVRRRGQEARLRCSPMKGHSHVYWYRQLPEEGLKFMVYLQKENIIDESGMPKERFSAEFPKEGPSILRIQQVVRGDSAAYFCASSPPRGGTGRTEAFFGQGTRLTVV.

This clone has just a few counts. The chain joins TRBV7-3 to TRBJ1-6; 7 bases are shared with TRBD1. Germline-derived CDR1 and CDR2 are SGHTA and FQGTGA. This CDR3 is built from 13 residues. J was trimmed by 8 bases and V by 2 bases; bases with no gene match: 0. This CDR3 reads CASSLDRDSPLHF. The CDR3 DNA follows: TGTGCCAGCAGCTTAGACAGGGATTCACCCCTCCACTTT.

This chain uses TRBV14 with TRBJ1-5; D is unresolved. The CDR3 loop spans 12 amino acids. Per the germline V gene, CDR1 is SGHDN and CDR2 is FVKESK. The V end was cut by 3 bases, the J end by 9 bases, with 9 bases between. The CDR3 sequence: CASSHPVRPQHF. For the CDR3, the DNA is TGTGCCAGCAGCCACCCTGTTCGGCCCCAGCATTTT. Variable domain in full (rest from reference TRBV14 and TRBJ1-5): EAGVTQFPSHSVIEKGQTVTLRCDPISGHDNLYWYRRVMGKEIKFLLHFVKESKQDESGMPNNRFLAERTGGTYSTLKVQPAELEDSGVYFCASSHPVRPQHFGDGTRLSIL.

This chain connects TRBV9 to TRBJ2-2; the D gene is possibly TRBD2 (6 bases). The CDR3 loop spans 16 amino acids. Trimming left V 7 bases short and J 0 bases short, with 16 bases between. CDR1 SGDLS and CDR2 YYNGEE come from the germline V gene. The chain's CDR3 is CASGFGAGPNTGELFF. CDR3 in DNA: TGTGCCAGCGGGTTTGGGGCGGGACCGAACACCGGGGAGCTGTTTTTT.

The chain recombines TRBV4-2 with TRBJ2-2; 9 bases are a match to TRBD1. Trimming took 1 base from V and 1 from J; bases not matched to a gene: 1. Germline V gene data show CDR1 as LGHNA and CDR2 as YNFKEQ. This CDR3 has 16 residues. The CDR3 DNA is TGTGCCAGCAGCCAAGCGGGACAGGGGAACACCGGGGAGCTGTTTTTT. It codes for CASSQAGQGNTGELFF.

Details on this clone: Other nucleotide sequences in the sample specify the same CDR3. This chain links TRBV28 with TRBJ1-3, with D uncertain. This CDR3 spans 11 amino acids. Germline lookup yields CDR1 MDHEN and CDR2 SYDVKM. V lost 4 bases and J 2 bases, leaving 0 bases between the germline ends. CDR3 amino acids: CASSSGNTIYF. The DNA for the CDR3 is TGTGCCAGCAGTTCTGGAAACACCATATATTTT.

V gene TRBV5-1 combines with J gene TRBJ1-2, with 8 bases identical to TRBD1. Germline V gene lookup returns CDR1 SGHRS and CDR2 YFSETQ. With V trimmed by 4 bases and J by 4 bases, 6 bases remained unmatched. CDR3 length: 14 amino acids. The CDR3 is CASSTTGDPYGYTF. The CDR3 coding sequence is TGCGCCAGCAGCACGACAGGGGACCCCTATGGCTACACCTTC. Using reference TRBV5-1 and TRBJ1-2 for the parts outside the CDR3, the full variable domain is KAGVTQTPRYLIKTRGQQVTLSCSPISGHRSVSWYQQTPGQGLQFLFEYFSETQRNKGNFPGRFSGRQFSNSRSEMNVSTLELGDSALYLCASSTTGDPYGYTFGSGTRLTVV.

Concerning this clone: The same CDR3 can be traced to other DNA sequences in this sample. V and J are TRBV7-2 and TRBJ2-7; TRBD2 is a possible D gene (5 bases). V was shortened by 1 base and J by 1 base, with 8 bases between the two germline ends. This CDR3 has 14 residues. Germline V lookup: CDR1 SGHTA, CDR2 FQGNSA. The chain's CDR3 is CASSLERGSYEQYF. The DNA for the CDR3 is TGTGCCAGCAGCTTAGAACGGGGATCCTACGAGCAGTACTTC.

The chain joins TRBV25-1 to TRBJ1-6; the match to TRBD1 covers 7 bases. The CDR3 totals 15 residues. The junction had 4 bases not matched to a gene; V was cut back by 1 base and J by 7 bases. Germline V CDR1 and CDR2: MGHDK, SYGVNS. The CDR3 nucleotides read TGTGCCAGCAGTGAATTTGAGGGGGCAAATTCACCCCTCCACTTT. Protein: CASSEFEGANSPLHF.

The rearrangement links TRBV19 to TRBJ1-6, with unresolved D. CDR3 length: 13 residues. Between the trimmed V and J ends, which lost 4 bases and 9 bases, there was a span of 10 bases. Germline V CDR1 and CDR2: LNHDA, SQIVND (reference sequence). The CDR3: CASSSSRGSPLHF. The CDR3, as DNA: TGTGCCAGTAGTAGCAGCCGCGGTTCACCCCTCCACTTT.